The rows below give T cell receptor beta chains drawn from one sample of a study of brain T cells in children with intractable seizures. Data came from immunoSEQ multiplex PCR; TCRdb stores just in-frame clones and leaves some out. Here the sample spans a few hundred thousand clones, about 93% being singletons. The material was peripheral blood, obtained approximately 5 months after surgery. Receptors were obtained from a boy under three years old with tuberous sclerosis and intractable seizures. The CDR3 runs from the conserved cysteine through the conserved F or W. A D gene is named only where the DNA matches it firmly. For some rows the clone size is stated as once, few or many, or as a class when expanded; others skip it.

TRBD2 TRBJ2-1 TRBV6-6 NA CASRILAGGGNEQFF TGTGCCAGCAGGATACTAGCGGGAGGGGGCAATGAGCAGTTCTTC
NA TRBJ2-3 TRBV4-1 NA CASSQGAGTDTQYF TGCGCCAGCAGCCAGGGAGCGGGCACAGATACGCAGTATTTT
NA TRBJ2-1 TRBV9 NA CASSTKSNNEQFF TGTGCCAGCAGCACGAAGAGCAACAATGAGCAGTTCTTC
NA TRBJ2-5 TRBV4-1 NA CASSQGGYQETQYF TGCGCCAGCAGCCAAGGGGGTTACCAAGAGACCCAGTACTTC
NA TRBJ2-3 TRBV6-5 once CASSYRAFPDTDTQYF TGTGCCAGCAGTTATCGGGCCTTCCCAGACACAGATACGCAGTATTTT
TRBD2 TRBJ2-7 TRBV5-1 NA CASSSGLAGVYEQYF TGCGCCAGCAGCTCGGGACTAGCGGGAGTTTACGAGCAGTACTTC
NA TRBJ2-1 TRBV6-5 NA CASSSASRNEQFF TGTGCCAGCAGTTCGGCTAGTCGCAATGAGCAGTTCTTC
NA TRBJ1-1 TRBV2 NA CASSQMGLWTEAFF TGTGCCAGCTCTCAGATGGGGCTCTGGACTGAAGCTTTCTTT
NA TRBJ1-2 TRBV10-3 NA CAIMMEGGYGYTF TGTGCCATCATGATGGAGGGAGGATATGGCTACACCTTC
TRBD2 TRBJ2-5 TRBV3-1/TRBV3-2 NA CASSQVGLAGTTQETQYF TGTGCCAGCAGCCAAGTGGGGTTAGCGGGGACTACCCAAGAGACCCAGTACTTC
NA TRBJ2-3 TRBV30 NA CAWSVRTPSTDTQYF TGTGCCTGGAGTGTCCGGACACCCAGCACAGATACGCAGTATTTT
TRBD1 TRBJ2-3 TRBV27 NA CASSLTGADTQYF TGTGCCAGCAGTTTGACAGGGGCAGATACGCAGTATTTT
TRBD2 TRBJ2-1 TRBV9 NA CASSVDPSGGSSYNEQFF TGTGCCAGCAGCGTAGATCCTAGCGGGGGGAGCTCCTACAATGAGCAGTTCTTC
NA TRBJ1-2 TRBV7-9 NA CASSLYRLNYGYTF TGTGCCAGCAGCTTATACAGGCTTAACTATGGCTACACCTTC
NA TRBJ2-1 TRBV29-1 once CSVESGASEQFF TGCAGCGTTGAGTCTGGGGCATCTGAGCAGTTCTTC
NA TRBJ2-2 TRBV18 NA CASSPGHAGELFF TGTGCCAGCTCACCAGGACATGCCGGGGAGCTGTTTTTT
NA TRBJ2-7 TRBV19 NA CASSIGLGPYEQYF TGTGCCAGTAGTATCGGACTCGGGCCCTACGAGCAGTACTTC